Listed here are 21 T cell receptor beta chains from one sample, sequenced in a study of PD-1 blockade in classical Hodgkin lymphoma. Every patient was affected by relapse after autologous stem cell transplantation, while exposure to brentuximab vedotin was not uniform. Sequencing used immunoSEQ multiplex PCR; TCRdb keeps in-frame clones, though not all of them. The sample includes approximately 70,000 clones, under 95% of them seen just once. The sample in question was peripheral blood mononuclear cells (PBMCs), obtained at baseline. The receptors were gathered from a human donor with classical Hodgkin lymphoma.

The genes are TRBV14 and TRBJ1-2; a weak D match, TRBD1 (5 bases). The CDR3 totals 14 residues. V shed 2 bases and J shed 4 bases, with 11 bases lying between them. Germline V gene lookup returns CDR1 SGHDN and CDR2 FVKESK. DNA for the CDR3: TGTGCCAGCAGCCAAACCCGGACATTCTATGGCTACACCTTC. Translating it yields CASSQTRTFYGYTF.

The chain couples TRBV28 to TRBJ2-1; 7 positions match TRBD2. From germline, CDR1 is MDHEN and CDR2 SYDVKM. The CDR3 covers 15 residues. J was trimmed by 6 bases and V by 4 bases; bases with no gene match: 9. The CDR3 DNA sequence: TGTGCCAGCAGTTATACGGGAGGATTTTCCAATGAGCAGTTCTTC. This translates into CASSYTGGFSNEQFF.

This clone was seen a handful of times. The rearrangement uses TRBV19 and TRBJ2-7, with no clear D. V gave up 3 bases and J gave up 3 bases, with 9 bases separating them. Germline V gives CDR1 LNHDA, CDR2 SQIVND (reference sequence). The CDR3 totals 13 residues. As DNA, the CDR3 is TGTGCCAGTAGTATGGACGGAAGCTACGAGCAGTACTTC. It specifies CASSMDGSYEQYF.

This chain connects TRBV19 to TRBJ2-2; D possibly uses TRBD1 or TRBD2 (6 bases each). Per the germline V gene, CDR1 is LNHDA and CDR2 is SQIVND (reference sequence). Trimming took off 8 bases at V and 4 bases at J, with 23 bases between the two ends. CDR3 length: 17 amino acids. In DNA, the CDR3 is TGTGCCAGTTGGCCCGGGGGCGCGAGCTTTCCCACCGGGGAGCTGTTTTTT. Encoded protein: CASWPGGASFPTGELFF.

V and J are TRBV27 and TRBJ2-1; D might be TRBD1 (7 bases). This CDR3 has 18 residues. V shed 0 bases and J shed 7 bases, with 22 bases lying between them. Germline CDR1 reads MNHEY; CDR2 reads SMNVEV (reference sequence). The CDR3 nucleotides are TGTGCCAGCAGTTTATCGGTCTTCAGGGGGTTAGGGAGGAATGAGCAGTTCTTC. As protein: CASSLSVFRGLGRNEQFF.

V and J are TRBV11-2 and TRBJ2-1; D is unresolved. CDR1 and CDR2 from the germline V gene are SGHAT and FQNNGV. Trimming removed 5 bases at V and 7 bases at J, with 15 bases between. There are 14 residues in the CDR3. The CDR3 reads CASSPKLDRNEQFF. CDR3 coding DNA: TGTGCCAGCAGCCCCAAGTTGGATAGGAATGAGCAGTTCTTC. Variable domain in full (rest from reference TRBV11-2 and TRBJ2-1): EAGVAQSPRYKIIEKRQSVAFWCNPISGHATLYWYQQILGQGPKLLIQFQNNGVVDDSQLPKDRFSAERLKGVDSTLKIQPAKLEDSAVYLCASSPKLDRNEQFFGPGTRLTVL.

DNA for the CDR3: TGTGCCAGCAGTTTGCGGGGAGGGCCAACCTACGAGCAGTACTTC. As protein: CASSLRGGPTYEQYF. The chain recombines TRBV28 with TRBJ2-7; 7 positions agree with TRBD2. CDR1 and CDR2 from the germline V gene are MDHEN and SYDVKM. The CDR3 is made up of 15 amino acids. With V trimmed by 3 bases and J by 2 bases, 7 bases remained unmatched.

The V gene is TRBV9, the J gene TRBJ2-7; D might be TRBD2 (6 bases). Germline-derived CDR1 and CDR2 are SGDLS and YYNGEE. This CDR3 comprises 17 residues. The V end was cut by 3 bases, the J end by 0 bases, with 19 bases between. CDR3 protein: CASSARSGGKSSYEQYF. The CDR3 nucleotides read TGTGCCAGCAGCGCCCGTTCGGGCGGGAAGAGCTCCTACGAGCAGTACTTC.

The chain links TRBV29-1 to TRBJ2-7; tentatively, D is TRBD2 (5 bases). Trimming removed 7 bases at V and 6 bases at J, with 16 bases between. Germline V CDR1 and CDR2: SQVTM, ANQGSEA. The CDR3 runs to 12 residues. The CDR3 reads CSAILEDSEQYF. The CDR3 nucleotides read TGCAGCGCCATATTAGAGGACTCCGAGCAGTACTTC.

The rearrangement uses TRBV4-2 and TRBJ2-3; 14 positions agree with TRBD2. The germline CDR1 and CDR2 sequences are LGHNA and YNFKEQ. The length of the CDR3 is 20 residues. Trimming cost V 0 bases and J 2 bases; bases outside gene matches: 10. CDR3 region: CASSQEILGLAGVVTDTQYF. The CDR3 region has the DNA TGTGCCAGCAGCCAAGAGATCCTGGGACTAGCGGGGGTTGTCACAGATACGCAGTATTTT.

CDR3 DNA sequence: TGTGCCAGCAGCCTGACACAGGCTTGGGACGCTGAAGCTTTCTTT. Residues: CASSLTQAWDAEAFF. This chain joins TRBV5-6 and TRBJ1-1; D possibly corresponds to TRBD1 (5 bases). The V and J ends lost 4 bases and 6 bases respectively, with 19 bases between them. The CDR3 is 15 amino acids. Germline loops: CDR1 SGHDT, CDR2 YYEEEE.

CDR3: CASSRRTSGAFPYEQYF. The CDR3 DNA follows: TGTGCCAGTAGTAGGAGGACTAGCGGGGCCTTCCCCTACGAGCAGTACTTC. The J gene is TRBJ2-7, the V gene TRBV19; the match to TRBD2 covers 12 bases. CDR3 length equals 17 residues. Germline values: CDR1 LNHDA, CDR2 SQIVND (reference sequence). V was clipped by 4 bases and J by 2 bases; unmatched bases: 9.

The V and J genes are TRBV29-1 and TRBJ2-2; 9 nucleotides agree with TRBD1. Germline V lookup: CDR1 SQVTM, CDR2 ANQGSEA. V lost 4 bases and J lost 3; bases outside the gene matches: 0. The CDR3 totals 13 residues. The CDR3 protein is CSVGTGDTGELFF. CDR3 sequence (DNA): TGCAGCGTTGGGACAGGGGACACCGGGGAGCTGTTTTTT.

This clone was observed once. V gene TRBV25-1 combines with J gene TRBJ1-5; perhaps TRBD1 as D (5 bases). Germline lookup yields CDR1 MGHDK and CDR2 SYGVNS. CDR3 size: 14 residues. V was clipped by 0 bases and J by 5 bases, with 8 bases between them. The chain's CDR3 is CASSEYGHYQPQHF. For the CDR3, the DNA is TGTGCCAGCAGTGAATATGGACATTATCAGCCCCAGCATTTT. Full variable domain (outside the CDR3, taken from reference TRBV25-1 and TRBJ1-5): EADIYQTPRYLVIGTGKKITLECSQTMGHDKMYWYQQDPGMELHLIHYSYGVNSTEKGDLSSESTVSRIRTEHFPLTLESARPSHTSQYLCASSEYGHYQPQHFGDGTRLSIL.

The chain has TRBV27 and TRBJ1-6; 7 bases map to TRBD1. This CDR3 has 13 amino acids. The V gene end was trimmed by 8 bases and the J gene end by 9 bases; junction bases not matched to a gene: 7. The germline V gene encodes CDR1 MNHEY and CDR2 SMNVEV (reference sequence). CDR3 in DNA: TGTGCCAGCCTACAGGGGTCGGGTTCACCCCTCCACTTT. It translates to CASLQGSGSPLHF.

The genes are TRBV7-9 and TRBJ2-3, with D possibly being TRBD2 (5 bases). Germline-derived CDR1 and CDR2 are SEHNR and FQNEAQ (reference sequence). Deletions cut 7 bases from V and 3 bases from J, with 14 bases between. The CDR3 spans 14 residues. This CDR3 reads CASTPRGSTDTQYF. Here the CDR3 DNA reads TGTGCCAGCACCCCCCGGGGATCGACAGATACGCAGTATTTT. Full variable domain (rest looked up from reference TRBV7-9 and TRBJ2-3): DTGVSQNPRHKITKRGQNVTFRCDPISEHNRLYWYRQTLGQGPEFLTYFQNEAQLEKSRLLSDRFSAERPKGSFSTLEIQRTEQGDSAMYLCASTPRGSTDTQYFGPGTRLTVL.

The V and J genes are TRBV29-1 and TRBJ2-7; TRBD2 matches at 10 bases. In germline, CDR1 is SQVTM, CDR2 ANQGSEA. Losses at the gene ends were 7 bases for V and 3 bases for J; bases not matched to a gene: 6. The CDR3 runs to 13 residues. The CDR3 protein is CSALAGGNYEQYF. CDR3 DNA: TGCAGCGCCTTAGCGGGAGGCAACTACGAGCAGTACTTC.

V is TRBV5-1 and J is TRBJ2-2; 8 nucleotides line up with TRBD2. The CDR3 has 15 residues. Germline assignment: CDR1 SGHRS and CDR2 YFSETQ. With 4 bases clipped from V and 4 bases from J, the junction kept 6 bases outside the gene matches. CDR3 sequence (DNA): TGCGCCAGCAGCCCCGGGGGGGCCGTCACCGGGGAGCTGTTTTTT. Amino acid sequence: CASSPGGAVTGELFF.

V is TRBV27 and J is TRBJ2-2; no clear D gene. Deletions cut 9 bases from V and 0 bases from J, with 20 bases between. CDR1 is MNHEY, CDR2 SMNVEV, per germline (reference sequence). This CDR3 has 17 amino acids. This CDR3 reads CASRMGFGPANTGELFF. The DNA of the CDR3 is TGTGCCAGTCGGATGGGCTTTGGGCCTGCGAACACCGGGGAGCTGTTTTTT.

The V call is TRBV27, the J call TRBJ2-7, with D perhaps matching TRBD2 (6 bases). The CDR3 consists of 16 residues. The V gene lost 6 bases and the J gene lost 0 bases, with 18 bases spanning the gap. Germline V gene sequence: CDR1 MNHEY, CDR2 SMNVEV (reference sequence). This CDR3 is CASSPSVRGSSYEQYF. The DNA for the CDR3 is TGTGCCAGCAGCCCAAGCGTCCGGGGGAGCTCCTACGAGCAGTACTTC.

CDR3 sequence reads: CASSYLQGYEQYF. CDR3 nucleotides: TGTGCCAGCAGTTACCTACAGGGATACGAGCAGTACTTC. The chain uses TRBV6-5 and TRBJ2-7; D might be TRBD1 (6 bases). Germline V gives CDR1 MNHEY, CDR2 SVGAGI. This CDR3 is 13 amino acids long. V lost 2 bases and J lost 4, with 9 bases in between.